This T cell receptor (beta chain) was sequenced in a study of cytomegalovirus exposure and HLA in healthy donors. PCR amplification relied on 60 Vbeta primers (plus 13 Jbeta primers). TCRdb's copy holds only in-frame clones and misses some; the assay was immunoSEQ multiplex PCR. Found here are about 220,000 clones, more than 65% of them singletons; the top ten hold 0.63%. V was trimmed by 7 bases and J by 3 bases, leaving 18 bases between them. CDR1 and CDR2 from the germline V gene are MDHEN and SYDVKM. The CDR3 runs 15 residues. The chain carries TRBV28 and TRBJ1-1; the D gene is possibly TRBD1 (6 bases). The sequenced sample consisted of PBMCs. The sequence came from a man younger than 35 in good health and CMV-seronegative. The chain's CDR3 is CASTSSARGDTEAFF. DNA of the CDR3: TGTGCCAGCACCTCAAGCGCCAGGGGCGACACTGAAGCTTTCTTT.